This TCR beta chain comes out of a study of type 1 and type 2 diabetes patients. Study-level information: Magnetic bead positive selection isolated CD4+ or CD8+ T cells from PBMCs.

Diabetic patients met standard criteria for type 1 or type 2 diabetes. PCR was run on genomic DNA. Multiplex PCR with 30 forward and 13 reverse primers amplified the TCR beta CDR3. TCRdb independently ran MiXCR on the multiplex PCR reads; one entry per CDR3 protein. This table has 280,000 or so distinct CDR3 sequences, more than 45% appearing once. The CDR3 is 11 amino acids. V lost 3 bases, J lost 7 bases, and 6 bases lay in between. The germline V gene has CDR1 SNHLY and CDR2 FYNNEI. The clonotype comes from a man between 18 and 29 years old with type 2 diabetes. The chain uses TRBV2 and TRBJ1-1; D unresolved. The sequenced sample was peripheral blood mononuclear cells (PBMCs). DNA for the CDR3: TGTGCCAGCAGTGATGCTTTTGAAGCTTTCTTT. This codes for CASSDAFEAFF.